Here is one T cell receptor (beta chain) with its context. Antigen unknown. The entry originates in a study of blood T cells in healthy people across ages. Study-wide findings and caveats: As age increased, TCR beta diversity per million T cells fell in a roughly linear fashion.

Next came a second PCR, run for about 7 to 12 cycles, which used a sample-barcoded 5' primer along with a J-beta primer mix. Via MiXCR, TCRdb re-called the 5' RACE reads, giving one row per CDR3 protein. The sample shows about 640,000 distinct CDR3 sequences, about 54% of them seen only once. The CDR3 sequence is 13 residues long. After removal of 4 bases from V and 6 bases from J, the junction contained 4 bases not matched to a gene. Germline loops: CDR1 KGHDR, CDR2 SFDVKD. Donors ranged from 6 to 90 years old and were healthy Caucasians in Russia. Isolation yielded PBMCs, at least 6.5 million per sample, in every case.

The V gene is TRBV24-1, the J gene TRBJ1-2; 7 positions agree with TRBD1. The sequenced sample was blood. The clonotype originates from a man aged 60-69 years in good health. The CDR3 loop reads CATSDGDSDGYTF. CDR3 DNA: TGTGCCACCAGTGACGGGGACAGCGATGGCTACACCTTC.